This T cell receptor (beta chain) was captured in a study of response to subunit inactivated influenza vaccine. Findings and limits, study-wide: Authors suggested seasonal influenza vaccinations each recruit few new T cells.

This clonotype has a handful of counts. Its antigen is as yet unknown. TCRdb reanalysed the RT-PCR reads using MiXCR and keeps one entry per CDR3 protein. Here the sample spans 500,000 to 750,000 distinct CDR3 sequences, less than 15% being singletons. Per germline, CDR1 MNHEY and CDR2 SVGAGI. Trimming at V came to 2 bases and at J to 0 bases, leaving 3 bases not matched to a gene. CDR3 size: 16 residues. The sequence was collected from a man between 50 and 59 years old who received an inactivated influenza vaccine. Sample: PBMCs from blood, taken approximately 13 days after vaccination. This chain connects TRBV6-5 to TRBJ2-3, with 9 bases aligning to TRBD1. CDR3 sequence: CASSYGDRASTDTQYF. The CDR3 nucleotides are TGTGCCAGCAGTTACGGGGACAGGGCTAGCACAGATACGCAGTATTTT.